This TCR beta chain was observed in a study of vaccination effects on CD4 cells after COVID-19. As for the study in general: Following the second dose by a median of 72 days, the post-vaccine samples were obtained. It was with about 10 IU/ml IL-2 and roughly 9.2 ug/ml peptides that 2 million to 2.5 million PBMC per well were cultured. Findings of the study overall: Only a single clone (1 of 255 vaccine-induced clones in healthy vaccinees) cross-reacted with common cold coronaviruses.

In regard to this clone: What it binds is not known.

Repertoires were generated with immunoSEQ multiplex PCR, while TCRdb's copy carries only in-frame clones and drops some. The sample yields approximately 47,000 clones, 55% to 75% seen once. CD4+ T cell isolation took place after less than 13 days of culture. Of the BNT162b2 and mRNA-1273 vaccines, participants received two doses of one or the other. IL-2 medium was substituted for half the medium on days 3 and 7. The CDR3 consists of 13 residues. Germline V gene lookup returns CDR1 SGHTS and CDR2 YDEGEE. The ends lost 3 bases at V and 9 bases at J; junction bases unmatched: 5. The source of this sequence is a human donor who received a COVID-19 vaccine. The V and J genes are TRBV5-8 and TRBJ1-5; the match to TRBD1 covers 8 bases. The sequences come from CD4+ T cells from PBMCs cultured without peptide, collected after COVID-19 vaccination. CDR3 loop: CASSSTGVGPQHF. The CDR3 region has the DNA TGTGCCAGCAGCTCGACAGGGGTGGGGCCCCAGCATTTT.